These T cell receptor beta chains were read from a single sample in a study of breast tumors, draining lymph nodes, adjacent tissues. Using its own MiXCR run on the multiplex PCR reads, TCRdb lists one record per CDR3 protein. Altogether 120,000 to 150,000 distinct CDR3 sequences are present, roughly 33% being singletons, with the ten largest covering around 2.3%. The sequenced sample was axillary lymph node tissue. Receptors were obtained from a female donor with breast cancer. Some clones in this sample may be carry-over from other donors' samples. CDR3s include the opening cysteine and the closing phenylalanine or tryptophan. The D gene is left open where the match is weak. Clone size is stated in some rows and not others, as once, few, many or a class when expanded.

j_gene: TRBJ1-6
d_gene: NA
v_gene: TRBV27
abundance: many
CDR3aa: CASSFYQNSPLHF
CDR3nt: TGTGCCAGCAGTTTTTATCAGAATTCACCCCTCCACTTT

j_gene: TRBJ2-1
d_gene: TRBD2
v_gene: TRBV3-1
abundance: few
CDR3aa: CASSPSGLAGATYNEQFF
CDR3nt: TGTGCCAGCAGTCCCTCGGGGCTAGCGGGGGCCACCTACAATGAGCAGTTCTTC

j_gene: TRBJ1-2
d_gene: NA
v_gene: TRBV18
abundance: NA
CDR3aa: CASSPSGQGGDYGCTF
CDR3nt: NA

j_gene: TRBJ2-2
d_gene: NA
v_gene: TRBV5-1
abundance: many
CDR3aa: CASIPTGGNTGELFF
CDR3nt: TGCGCCAGCATACCGACAGGAGGTAACACCGGGGAGCTGTTTTTT

j_gene: TRBJ1-6
d_gene: NA
v_gene: TRBV6-5
abundance: many
CDR3aa: CASSPMRDTPRNSYNSPLHF
CDR3nt: TGTGCCAGCAGCCCGATGCGGGACACCCCTCGAAACTCCTATAATTCACCCCTCCACTTT

j_gene: TRBJ2-3
d_gene: NA
v_gene: TRBV6-2/TRBV6-3
abundance: NA
CDR3aa: CASSSTRTASTDTQYF
CDR3nt: TGTGCCAGCAGCTCTACGAGGACAGCTAGCACAGATACGCAGTATTTT

j_gene: TRBJ1-1
d_gene: NA
v_gene: TRBV9
abundance: few
CDR3aa: CASSGGSNTEAFF
CDR3nt: TGTGCCAGCAGCGGTGGGTCGAACACTGAAGCTTTCTTT

j_gene: TRBJ1-6
d_gene: NA
v_gene: TRBV19
abundance: NA
CDR3aa: CASKPFSENSPPHF
CDR3nt: TGTGCCAGTAAGCCATTTTCGGAGAATTCACCCCCCCACTTT

j_gene: TRBJ2-6
d_gene: NA
v_gene: TRBV29-1
abundance: many
CDR3aa: CSVDGAAGANVLTF
CDR3nt: TGCAGCGTTGATGGGGCAGCTGGGGCCAACGTCCTGACTTTC

j_gene: TRBJ2-1
d_gene: TRBD1
v_gene: TRBV18
abundance: NA
CDR3aa: CASSRAGGTPEQFF
CDR3nt: TGTGCCAGCTCACGGGCAGGGGGTACGCCGGAGCAGTTCTTC

j_gene: TRBJ2-3
d_gene: TRBD2
v_gene: TRBV2
abundance: NA
CDR3aa: CASSEDRAYSGGEDTQYF
CDR3nt: TGTGCCAGCAGCGAGGACAGGGCCTATAGCGGGGGGGAGGATACGCAGTATTTT

j_gene: TRBJ2-7
d_gene: TRBD1
v_gene: TRBV13
abundance: many
CDR3aa: CASSSGDRPYEQYF
CDR3nt: TGTGCCAGCAGCTCCGGGGACAGACCCTACGAGCAGTACTTC

j_gene: TRBJ1-2
d_gene: NA
v_gene: TRBV7-2
abundance: many
CDR3aa: CASSLTSTANYGYTF
CDR3nt: TGTGCCAGCAGCTTAACCTCCACCGCTAACTATGGCTACACCTTC

j_gene: TRBJ2-1
d_gene: NA
v_gene: TRBV14
abundance: many
CDR3aa: CASSHLGDTLDNEQFF
CDR3nt: TGTGCCAGCAGCCATCTAGGTGATACTCTAGACAATGAGCAGTTCTTC

j_gene: TRBJ2-6
d_gene: NA
v_gene: TRBV19
abundance: NA
CDR3aa: CASSPTAEEGANVLTF
CDR3nt: TGTGCCAGTAGTCCAACCGCGGAGGAAGGGGCCAACGTCCTGACTTTC

j_gene: TRBJ1-5
d_gene: NA
v_gene: TRBV6-2/TRBV6-3
abundance: NA
CDR3aa: CASTPSGRRNQPQHF
CDR3nt: TGTGCCAGCACCCCATCGGGACGGCGCAATCAGCCCCAGCATTTT

j_gene: TRBJ2-1
d_gene: TRBD2
v_gene: TRBV7-9
abundance: many
CDR3aa: CASSPRAGGQNEQFF
CDR3nt: TGTGCCAGCAGCCCACGGGCGGGGGGGCAAAATGAGCAGTTCTTC

j_gene: TRBJ1-2
d_gene: TRBD1
v_gene: TRBV28
abundance: many
CDR3aa: CASSLYTGTGNGYTF
CDR3nt: TGTGCCAGCAGTTTATATACCGGGACAGGGAATGGCTACACCTTC

j_gene: TRBJ2-5
d_gene: NA
v_gene: TRBV5-1
abundance: many
CDR3aa: CASRMGPEATQYF
CDR3nt: TGCGCCAGCAGAATGGGGCCGGAGGCGACCCAGTACTTC

j_gene: TRBJ2-6
d_gene: TRBD1
v_gene: TRBV6-4
abundance: many
CDR3aa: CASSDTDRGLSGANVLTF
CDR3nt: TGTGCCAGCAGTGACACCGACAGGGGCCTCTCTGGGGCCAACGTCCTGACTTTC

j_gene: TRBJ2-5
d_gene: TRBD1
v_gene: TRBV12-3/TRBV12-4
abundance: many
CDR3aa: CASSPSWTGWETQYF
CDR3nt: TGTGCCAGCAGCCCCTCATGGACAGGTTGGGAGACCCAGTACTTC

j_gene: TRBJ2-3
d_gene: NA
v_gene: TRBV7-9
abundance: NA
CDR3aa: CASSLYGTTFFSSTGTQYF
CDR3nt: TGTGCCAGCAGCTTATATGGGACAACTTTCTTCTCTAGCACAGGTACGCAGTATTTT

j_gene: TRBJ1-6
d_gene: TRBD1
v_gene: TRBV7-8
abundance: NA
CDR3aa: CASSSAPSDRVDSPLHF
CDR3nt: TGTGCCAGCAGCTCAGCCCCTAGCGACAGGGTTGATTCACCCCTCCACTTT

j_gene: TRBJ2-7
d_gene: NA
v_gene: TRBV6-5
abundance: NA
CDR3aa: CASSYSRGVYEQYF
CDR3nt: TGTGCCAGCAGTTACTCCCGCGGGGTCTACGAGCAGTACTTC

j_gene: TRBJ1-1
d_gene: NA
v_gene: TRBV12-3/TRBV12-4
abundance: NA
CDR3aa: CASSFSGSDTEAFF
CDR3nt: TGTGCCAGCAGTTTTTCCGGATCAGACACTGAAGCTTTCTTT

j_gene: TRBJ1-5
d_gene: NA
v_gene: TRBV7-9
abundance: many
CDR3aa: CASSTQGSNQPQHF
CDR3nt: TGTGCCAGCAGCACTCAGGGGAGCAATCAGCCCCAGCATTTT

j_gene: TRBJ2-1
d_gene: NA
v_gene: TRBV20-1
abundance: many
CDR3aa: CSAPPTGVNEQFF
CDR3nt: TGCAGTGCTCCACCGACTGGCGTCAATGAGCAGTTCTTC

j_gene: TRBJ2-7
d_gene: TRBD2
v_gene: TRBV20-1
abundance: many
CDR3aa: CSARDRTSLSYEQYF
CDR3nt: TGCAGTGCTAGAGATCGGACTAGCCTCTCCTACGAGCAGTACTTC

j_gene: TRBJ2-2
d_gene: TRBD2
v_gene: TRBV12-3/TRBV12-4
abundance: many
CDR3aa: CASSLRPSGGNTGELFF
CDR3nt: TGTGCCAGCAGTTTAAGGCCTAGCGGGGGAAACACCGGGGAGCTGTTTTTT

j_gene: TRBJ1-2
d_gene: NA
v_gene: TRBV5-6
abundance: many
CDR3aa: CASSFSRSFGYTF
CDR3nt: TGTGCCAGCAGCTTTAGTAGGTCCTTTGGCTACACCTTC

j_gene: TRBJ1-3
d_gene: NA
v_gene: TRBV7-9
abundance: many
CDR3aa: CASNGQTGNTIYF
CDR3nt: TGTGCCAGCAACGGACAGACTGGAAACACCATATATTTT

j_gene: TRBJ1-2
d_gene: NA
v_gene: TRBV19
abundance: many
CDR3aa: CASSIRPGSHYGYTF
CDR3nt: TGTGCCAGTAGTATTCGTCCAGGGAGTCACTATGGCTACACCTTC

j_gene: TRBJ1-2
d_gene: NA
v_gene: TRBV28
abundance: few
CDR3aa: CASSFRLALYGYTF
CDR3nt: TGTGCCAGCAGTTTCCGTCTGGCCTTATATGGCTACACCTTC

j_gene: TRBJ2-1
d_gene: TRBD2
v_gene: TRBV6-5
abundance: many
CDR3aa: CASSYSRLADNEQFF
CDR3nt: TGTGCCAGCAGTTATTCCCGACTAGCGGACAATGAGCAGTTCTTC

j_gene: TRBJ1-5
d_gene: TRBD1
v_gene: TRBV12-3/TRBV12-4
abundance: NA
CDR3aa: CASSQDRGQGSNQPQHF
CDR3nt: TGTGCCAGCAGCCAAGATCGGGGACAGGGGAGCAATCAGCCCCAGCATTTT

j_gene: TRBJ1-2
d_gene: TRBD1
v_gene: TRBV2
abundance: many
CDR3aa: CASKSTQGAHGYTF
CDR3nt: TGTGCCAGCAAGTCGACACAGGGGGCGCATGGCTACACCTTC

j_gene: TRBJ1-5
d_gene: TRBD1
v_gene: TRBV6-6
abundance: NA
CDR3aa: CASSYRQGASNQPQHF
CDR3nt: TGTGCCAGCAGTTATCGGCAGGGGGCCAGCAATCAGCCCCAGCATTTT

j_gene: TRBJ1-2
d_gene: TRBD1
v_gene: TRBV6-5
abundance: many
CDR3aa: CASSMTGYLGYTF
CDR3nt: TGTGCCAGCAGTATGACAGGGTACCTTGGCTACACCTTC

j_gene: TRBJ1-2
d_gene: NA
v_gene: TRBV6-5
abundance: NA
CDR3aa: CASSKMKGCGYTF
CDR3nt: TGTGCCAGCAGCAAAATGAAGGGGTGTGGCTACACCTTC

j_gene: TRBJ1-4
d_gene: NA
v_gene: TRBV6-2/TRBV6-3
abundance: NA
CDR3aa: CASSSAGSGELDKLFF
CDR3nt: TGTGCCAGCAGCTCGGCGGGCTCGGGGGAACTTGATAAACTGTTTTTT

j_gene: TRBJ1-1
d_gene: NA
v_gene: TRBV20-1
abundance: NA
CDR3aa: CSAREAGREDEAFF
CDR3nt: TGCAGTGCTAGAGAGGCGGGCAGGGAGGATGAAGCTTTCTTT

j_gene: TRBJ2-5
d_gene: TRBD1
v_gene: TRBV5-6
abundance: many
CDR3aa: CASSTDRVDQETQYF
CDR3nt: TGTGCCAGCAGCACGGACAGGGTCGATCAAGAGACCCAGTACTTC

j_gene: TRBJ2-1
d_gene: NA
v_gene: TRBV29-1
abundance: many
CDR3aa: CSVEWRNNEQFF
CDR3nt: TGCAGCGTTGAGTGGAGAAACAATGAGCAGTTCTTC

j_gene: TRBJ2-3
d_gene: TRBD2
v_gene: TRBV20-1
abundance: many
CDR3aa: CSARVAGVGTDTQYF
CDR3nt: TGCAGTGCTAGAGTAGCGGGGGTTGGCACAGATACGCAGTATTTT

j_gene: TRBJ1-1
d_gene: NA
v_gene: TRBV7-6
abundance: few
CDR3aa: CASSPMSNTEAFF
CDR3nt: TGTGCCAGCAGCCCTATGAGTAACACTGAAGCTTTCTTT

j_gene: TRBJ2-7
d_gene: NA
v_gene: TRBV10-3
abundance: many
CDR3aa: CAISGKGLGYEQYF
CDR3nt: TGTGCCATCAGTGGAAAGGGGCTGGGCTACGAGCAGTACTTC

j_gene: TRBJ1-2
d_gene: NA
v_gene: TRBV11-1
abundance: NA
CDR3aa: CASSLESASTDTQYGYTF
CDR3nt: TGTGCCAGCAGCTTGGAGTCCGCTAGCACAGATACGCAGTATGGCTACACCTTC

j_gene: TRBJ2-1
d_gene: NA
v_gene: TRBV4-3
abundance: NA
CDR3aa: CASSQDLREQFF
CDR3nt: TGCGCCAGCAGCCAAGATCTGCGTGAGCAGTTCTTC

j_gene: TRBJ2-3
d_gene: NA
v_gene: TRBV7-6
abundance: NA
CDR3aa: CASSPRSTDTHYF
CDR3nt: TGTGCTAGCAGCCCCAGGAGCACAGATACGCACTATTTT

j_gene: TRBJ2-5
d_gene: TRBD2
v_gene: TRBV25-1
abundance: once
CDR3aa: CASSPLAGGGETQYF
CDR3nt: TGTGCCAGCAGTCCCTTAGCGGGGGGAGGGGAGACCCAGTACTTC